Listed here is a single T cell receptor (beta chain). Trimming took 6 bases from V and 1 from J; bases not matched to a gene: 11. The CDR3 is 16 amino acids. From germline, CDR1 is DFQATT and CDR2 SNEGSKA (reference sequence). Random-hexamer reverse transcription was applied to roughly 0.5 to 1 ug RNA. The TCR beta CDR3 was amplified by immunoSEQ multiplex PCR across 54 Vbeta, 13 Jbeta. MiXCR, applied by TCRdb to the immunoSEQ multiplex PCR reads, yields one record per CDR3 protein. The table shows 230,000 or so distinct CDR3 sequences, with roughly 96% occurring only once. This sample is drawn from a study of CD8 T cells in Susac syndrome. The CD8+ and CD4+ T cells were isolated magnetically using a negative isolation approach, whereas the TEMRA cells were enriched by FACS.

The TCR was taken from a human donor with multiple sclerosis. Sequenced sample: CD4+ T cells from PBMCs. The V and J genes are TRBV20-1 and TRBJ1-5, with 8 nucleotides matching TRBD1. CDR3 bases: TGCAGTGCCGGAGACAGGGGAATAGCGAGCAATCAGCCCCAGCATTTT. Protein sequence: CSAGDRGIASNQPQHF.